Shown below are 27 T cell receptor beta chains from a single sample sequenced in a study of cytomegalovirus exposure and HLA in healthy donors. 60 Vbeta and 13 Jbeta primers were used in PCR. Sequencing used immunoSEQ multiplex PCR; TCRdb keeps in-frame clones, though not all of them. The sample includes about 130,000 clones, 17% of them seen just once. Sequencing was carried out using PBMCs. These receptors originate from a female donor in good health and CMV-seropositive.

This clone has only a few counts. This chain connects TRBV5-1 to TRBJ2-1; 9 bases fit TRBD1. After removal of 3 bases from V and 8 bases from J, the junction contained 12 bases not matched to a gene. There are 16 residues in the CDR3. Germline assignment: CDR1 SGHRS and CDR2 YFSETQ. CDR3: CASSSGQGLSTDEQFF. The CDR3 nucleotides read TGCGCCAGCAGCTCTGGACAGGGGTTAAGTACTGATGAGCAGTTCTTC. Full variable domain (missing parts from reference TRBV5-1 and TRBJ2-1): KAGVTQTPRYLIKTRGQQVTLSCSPISGHRSVSWYQQTPGQGLQFLFEYFSETQRNKGNFPGRFSGRQFSNSRSEMNVSTLELGDSALYLCASSSGQGLSTDEQFFGPGTRLTVL.

This clone came up a few times. The chain joins TRBV29-1 to TRBJ1-1; 10 positions agree with TRBD1. The CDR3 is made up of 13 amino acids. J gave up 5 bases and V 6 bases, and 6 bases lay outside the gene matches. CDR1 and CDR2 from the germline V gene are SQVTM and ANQGSEA. CDR3 in DNA: TGCAGCGTGGGGGACAGGGGTTGGACTGAAGCTTTCTTT. Its translation: CSVGDRGWTEAFF.

This sequence joins TRBV6-6 and TRBJ2-7, with D perhaps TRBD1 (5 bases). Trimming pared 5 bases from V and 1 base from J, leaving 12 bases between. This CDR3 contains 14 residues. CDR1 MNHNY and CDR2 SVGAGI come from the germline V gene (reference sequence). This CDR3 is CASSENQGSYEQYF. DNA for the CDR3: TGTGCCAGCAGTGAGAATCAGGGATCCTACGAGCAGTACTTC.

This clone was detected only a few times. The chain employs TRBV28 and TRBJ1-5; unclear D gene. The CDR3 spans 15 residues. Germline loops: CDR1 MDHEN, CDR2 SYDVKM. Trimming took 6 bases from V and 5 from J, leaving 17 bases between them. This chain's CDR3 is CASRVTAPRYQPQHF. In DNA, the CDR3 is TGTGCCAGCAGGGTGACTGCGCCGAGGTATCAGCCCCAGCATTTT. The variable domain in full, completed from reference TRBV28 and TRBJ1-5, reads DVKVTQSSRYLVKRTGEKVFLECVQDMDHENMFWYRQDPGLGLRLIYFSYDVKMKEKGDIPEGYSVSREKKERFSLILESASTNQTSMYLCASRVTAPRYQPQHFGDGTRLSIL.

This clone was seen only a few times. The chain has TRBV4-1 and TRBJ1-2; TRBD1 matches 8 bases. V gave up 0 bases and J gave up 6 bases; unmatched junction bases: 9. Germline CDR1 is MGHRA and CDR2 is YSYEKL. This CDR3 has 16 residues. In DNA form, the CDR3 reads TGCGCCAGCAGCCAAGACTGGAGCAGGGGGCGACATGGCTACACCTTC. Its protein product is CASSQDWSRGRHGYTF.

The chain uses TRBV28 and TRBJ1-2, with D possibly being TRBD1 (5 bases). V lost 6 bases and J lost 4, with 9 bases in between. The CDR3 covers 12 residues. Per germline, CDR1 MDHEN and CDR2 SYDVKM. The CDR3, as DNA: TGTGCCAGCAGCCAGGGTTTCTATGGCTACACCTTC. Amino acids: CASSQGFYGYTF.

This clone has just a few counts. The chain carries TRBV6-5 and TRBJ1-2; D is undetermined. Germline CDR1 is MNHEY and CDR2 is SVGAGI. The V and J ends lost 6 bases and 5 bases respectively, with 13 bases between them. The CDR3 is made up of 13 amino acids. Here the CDR3 reads CASRFPASYGYTF. The DNA of the CDR3 is TGTGCCAGCAGGTTCCCAGCGTCTTATGGCTACACCTTC.

This clone was counted between two and nine times. CDR3 sequence (DNA): TGTGCCTGGTTCCGAGCCGGGACAGGGAGATACGAGCAGTACTTC. Translated: CAWFRAGTGRYEQYF. The chain couples TRBV30 to TRBJ2-7, with TRBD1 identical over 9 bases. V dropped 5 bases and J dropped 4; count of bases not matched to a gene: 12. The CDR3 totals 15 residues. Germline V gene lookup returns CDR1 GTSNPN and CDR2 SVGIG (reference sequence).

This clone was counted between two and nine times. This rearrangement joins TRBV4-3 to TRBJ2-1, with D possibly matching TRBD2 (5 bases). The length of the CDR3 is 17 residues. V was trimmed by 1 base and J by 0 bases, leaving 13 bases between them. The germline V gene encodes CDR1 LGHNA and CDR2 YSLEER. CDR3 DNA: TGCGCCAGCAGCCAAGCCCCTAGCACGAGCTCCTACAATGAGCAGTTCTTC. As protein: CASSQAPSTSSYNEQFF.

This sequence joins TRBV5-1 and TRBJ2-1; maybe TRBD2 (6 bases). There are 15 residues in the CDR3. In germline, CDR1 is SGHRS, CDR2 YFSETQ. Between the trimmed V and J ends, which lost 0 bases and 6 bases, there was a span of 13 bases. The CDR3 spells CASSLGPGAANEQFF. DNA of the CDR3: TGCGCCAGCAGCTTGGGACCGGGAGCCGCCAATGAGCAGTTCTTC.

The chain is built from TRBV29-1 and TRBJ2-4, with a tentative D call TRBD1 (5 bases). This CDR3 contains 13 residues. Germline CDR1 reads SQVTM; CDR2 reads ANQGSEA. With 0 bases removed from V and 5 bases from J, the gap between germline ends came to 8 bases. DNA of the CDR3: TGCAGCGTTGAAGACAGGGTCCAAAACATTCAGTACTTC. It yields the protein CSVEDRVQNIQYF.

The rearrangement uses TRBV7-6 and TRBJ1-4; 9 nucleotides match TRBD1. This CDR3 has 16 amino acids. Germline CDR1 is SGHVS and CDR2 is FNYEAQ. Trimming at V came to 2 bases and at J to 5 bases, leaving 6 bases not matched to a gene. The CDR3 sequence: CASSLNTGTGNEKLFF. In DNA, the CDR3 is TGTGCCAGCAGCTTAAATACCGGGACAGGGAATGAAAAACTGTTTTTT.

V usage is TRBV5-4 and J usage is TRBJ2-3; 8 positions agree with TRBD2. There are 13 residues in the CDR3. Looked up from germline, CDR1 is SGHNT and CDR2 is YYREEE (reference sequence). The ends lost 8 bases at V and 4 bases at J; junction bases unmatched: 6. Written as DNA, the CDR3 is TGTGCCAGTCAGGGACTAGGTTCAGATACGCAGTATTTT. This encodes CASQGLGSDTQYF.

CDR3 residues: CASRGQGAGRGYTF. DNA of the CDR3: TGTGCCAGTAGAGGACAGGGTGCGGGACGGGGCTACACCTTC. V usage is TRBV19 and J usage is TRBJ1-2, with 8 bases lining up with TRBD1. Trimming at V came to 6 bases and at J to 8 bases, leaving 11 bases not matched to a gene. The CDR3 runs 14 residues. CDR1 and CDR2 (germline): LNHDA, SQIVND (reference sequence). The whole variable domain, filled in from reference TRBV19 and TRBJ1-2, reads DGGITQSPKYLFRKEGQNVTLSCEQNLNHDAMYWYRQDPGQGLRLIYYSQIVNDFQKGDIAEGYSVSREKKESFPLTVTSAQKNPTAFYLCASRGQGAGRGYTFGSGTRLTVV.

The chain combines TRBV7-9 with TRBJ1-2; 7 bases are a match to TRBD1. Per germline, CDR1 SEHNR and CDR2 FQNEAQ (reference sequence). This CDR3 has 16 amino acids. The V and J ends lost 2 bases and 6 bases, in that order; junction bases with no gene match: 12. CDR3 sequence: CASSLTSTGIKDGYTF. As DNA, the CDR3 is TGTGCCAGCAGCTTAACCTCGACAGGGATTAAAGATGGCTACACCTTC.

This clone was counted between two and nine times. The chain is built from TRBV18 and TRBJ1-1; 9 positions match TRBD1. The ends lost 3 bases at V and 4 bases at J; junction bases unmatched: 3. The CDR3 totals 14 residues. The V gene's germline CDR1 is KGHSH and CDR2 LQKENI. The DNA for the CDR3 is TGTGCCAGCTCACCCACAGGGGGCGGCACTGAAGCTTTCTTT. This gives the protein CASSPTGGGTEAFF.

V is TRBV6-5 and J is TRBJ1-1, with D hard to call. The CDR3 extends over 16 amino acids. V shed 0 bases and J shed 2 bases, with 13 bases lying between them. Germline V gene lookup returns CDR1 MNHEY and CDR2 SVGAGI. The CDR3 is CASSYSSEALNTEAFF. For the CDR3, the DNA is TGTGCCAGCAGTTACTCGTCTGAGGCATTAAACACTGAAGCTTTCTTT.

The chain links TRBV11-2 to TRBJ2-5, with 8 bases that match TRBD2. CDR3 length: 14 amino acids. The junction had 5 bases not matched to a gene; V was cut back by 4 bases and J by 4 bases. CDR1 is SGHAT and CDR2 is FQNNGV in the germline V gene. CDR3 bases: TGTGCCAGCAGCTCCCGGGCGGGGGGAGAGACCCAGTACTTC. Translated, it gives CASSSRAGGETQYF.

In this sample, this clone turned up a few times. The chain joins TRBV18 to TRBJ2-7; 7 nucleotides match TRBD2. Germline-derived CDR1 and CDR2 are KGHSH and LQKENI. CDR3 size: 16 residues. After removal of 1 base from V and 0 bases from J, the junction contained 6 bases not matched to a gene. The CDR3 sequence is CASSPQAGDLSYEQYF. In DNA form, the CDR3 reads TGTGCCAGCTCACCACAGGCGGGAGACCTCTCCTACGAGCAGTACTTC.

This clone came up a few times. This chain connects TRBV7-3 to TRBJ2-1; 12 bases fit TRBD2. The V gene end was trimmed by 5 bases and the J gene end by 8 bases; junction bases not matched to a gene: 13. The CDR3 extends over 17 amino acids. CDR1 is SGHTA and CDR2 is FQGTGA in the germline V gene. As DNA, the CDR3 is TGTGCCAGCAGCCGACTAGCGGGAGACAGAGGCGGTGATGAGCAGTTCTTC. Translation: CASSRLAGDRGGDEQFF.

CDR3 in amino acids: CATRKKGVCGNECGDTQYF. The CDR3 DNA sequence: TGTGCCACCAGAAAGAAAGGCGTCTGCGGGAACGAGTGTGGAGATACGCAGTATTTT. The rearrangement joins TRBV27 to TRBJ2-3; possibly TRBD2 for D (6 bases). With 10 bases removed from V and 5 bases from J, the gap between germline ends came to 34 bases. The V gene's germline CDR1 is MNHEY and CDR2 SMNVEV (reference sequence). The length of the CDR3 is 19 residues.

This clone was seen just once. The chain is built from TRBV5-6 and TRBJ2-1; 9 nucleotides line up with TRBD1. Germline CDR1 SGHDT, CDR2 YYEEEE. This CDR3 has 16 amino acids. J lost 8 bases, V lost 4 bases, and 13 bases had no gene match. The CDR3 reads CASSAPGGQGFDEQFF. CDR3 DNA: TGTGCCAGCAGCGCCCCCGGCGGACAGGGGTTCGATGAGCAGTTCTTC.

This clone was seen a few times. This chain uses TRBV5-1 with TRBJ2-7; D gene uncertain. V was shortened by 2 bases and J by 2 bases, with 11 bases between the two germline ends. The CDR3 is 14 amino acids. Per germline, CDR1 SGHRS and CDR2 YFSETQ. This CDR3 is CASSLSANAYEQYF. In DNA, the CDR3 is TGCGCCAGCAGCTTATCAGCGAATGCCTACGAGCAGTACTTC.

This clone appeared a few times. V is TRBV4-1 and J is TRBJ2-4; 9 bases are shared with TRBD1. CDR1 MGHRA and CDR2 YSYEKL come from the germline V gene. This CDR3 spans 14 amino acids. The J segment lost 7 bases and the V segment lost 5 bases, leaving 6 bases of the junction unmatched. CDR3 amino acids: CASSYTGQGNIQYF. CDR3 nucleotide sequence: TGCGCCAGCAGCTACACGGGACAGGGCAACATTCAGTACTTC.

This clone showed up just a few times. This chain connects TRBV9 to TRBJ2-1, with 8 bases that match TRBD2. Germline V gives CDR1 SGDLS, CDR2 YYNGEE. The ends lost 4 bases at V and 3 bases at J; junction bases unmatched: 12. The CDR3 runs to 17 residues. This CDR3 reads CASSFRSGLDFYNEQFF. The CDR3 coding sequence is TGTGCCAGCAGCTTCCGATCGGGACTAGATTTCTACAATGAGCAGTTCTTC.

The genes are TRBV9 and TRBJ1-1; D not resolved. In germline, CDR1 is SGDLS, CDR2 YYNGEE. There are 16 residues in the CDR3. Trimming stripped 2 bases from V and 4 bases from J, with 18 bases between. This CDR3 reads CASSVGDIRGGTEAFF. The CDR3 DNA reads as TGTGCCAGCAGCGTCGGAGACATCCGGGGTGGCACTGAAGCTTTCTTT.

V usage is TRBV29-1 and J usage is TRBJ2-1; maybe TRBD1 (6 bases). V shed 4 bases and J shed 8 bases, with 12 bases lying between them. The length of the CDR3 is 12 residues. The germline V gene encodes CDR1 SQVTM and CDR2 ANQGSEA. The chain's CDR3 is CSVVVRGYEQFF. DNA of the CDR3: TGCAGCGTTGTCGTCAGGGGATATGAGCAGTTCTTC.